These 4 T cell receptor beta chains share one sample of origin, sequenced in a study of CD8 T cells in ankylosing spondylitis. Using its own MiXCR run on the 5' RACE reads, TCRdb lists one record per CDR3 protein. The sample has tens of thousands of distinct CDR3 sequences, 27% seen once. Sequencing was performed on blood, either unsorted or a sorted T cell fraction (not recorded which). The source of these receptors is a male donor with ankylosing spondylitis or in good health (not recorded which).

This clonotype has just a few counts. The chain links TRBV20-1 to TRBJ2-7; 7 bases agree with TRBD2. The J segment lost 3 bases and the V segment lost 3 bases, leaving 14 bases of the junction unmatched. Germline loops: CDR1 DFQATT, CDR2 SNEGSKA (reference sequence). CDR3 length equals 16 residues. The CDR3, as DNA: TGCAGTGCTAGGGATGGTAGAGGGACTACGAACTACGAGCAGTACTTC. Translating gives CSARDGRGTTNYEQYF.

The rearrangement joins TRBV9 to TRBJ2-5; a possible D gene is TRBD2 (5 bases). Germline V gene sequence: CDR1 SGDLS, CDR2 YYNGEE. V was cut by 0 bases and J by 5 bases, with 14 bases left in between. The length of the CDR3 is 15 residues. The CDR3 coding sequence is TGTGCCAGCAGCGTAGTGGGCTTGGAGGCGGAGACCCAGTACTTC. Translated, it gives CASSVVGLEAETQYF.

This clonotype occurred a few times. CDR3 nucleotides: TGTGCCAGCACCCGGGACGGATCCTCTAACTATGGCTACACCTTC. It codes for CASTRDGSSNYGYTF. The rearrangement joins TRBV12-3 or TRBV12-4 to TRBJ1-2, with a tentative D call TRBD1 (5 bases). The CDR3 extends over 15 amino acids. V was cut by 7 bases and J by 0 bases, with 15 bases left in between.

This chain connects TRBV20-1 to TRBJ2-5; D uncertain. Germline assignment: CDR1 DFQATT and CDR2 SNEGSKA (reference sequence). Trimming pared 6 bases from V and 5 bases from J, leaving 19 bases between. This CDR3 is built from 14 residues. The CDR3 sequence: CSAPTDGRIETQYF. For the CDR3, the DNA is TGCAGTGCCCCCACGGACGGCCGGATTGAGACCCAGTACTTC.